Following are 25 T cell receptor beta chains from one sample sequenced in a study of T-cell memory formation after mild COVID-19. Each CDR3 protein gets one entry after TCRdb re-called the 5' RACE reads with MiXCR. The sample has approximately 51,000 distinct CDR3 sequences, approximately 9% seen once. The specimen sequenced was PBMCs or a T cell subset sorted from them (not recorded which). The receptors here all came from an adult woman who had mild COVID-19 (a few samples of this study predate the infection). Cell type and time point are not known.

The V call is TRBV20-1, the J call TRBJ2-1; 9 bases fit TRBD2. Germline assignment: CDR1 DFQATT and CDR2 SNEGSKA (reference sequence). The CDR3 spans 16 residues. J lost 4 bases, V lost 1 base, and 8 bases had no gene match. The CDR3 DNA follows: TGCAGTGCTAGAGGACGAAATAGCGGGGGATACAATGAGCAGTTCTTC. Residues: CSARGRNSGGYNEQFF.

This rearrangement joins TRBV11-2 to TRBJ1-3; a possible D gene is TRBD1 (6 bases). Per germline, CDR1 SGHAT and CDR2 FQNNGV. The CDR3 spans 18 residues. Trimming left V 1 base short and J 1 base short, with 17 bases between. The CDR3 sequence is CASSLVGLRGKSGNTIYF. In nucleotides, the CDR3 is TGTGCCAGCAGCTTAGTCGGCCTAAGGGGGAAGTCTGGAAACACCATATATTTT.

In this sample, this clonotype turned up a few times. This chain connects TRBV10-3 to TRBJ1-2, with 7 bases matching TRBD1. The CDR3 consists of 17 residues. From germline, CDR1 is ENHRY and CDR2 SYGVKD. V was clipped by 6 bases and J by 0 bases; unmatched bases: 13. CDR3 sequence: CAIRGSGQRGPNYGYTF. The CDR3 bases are TGTGCCATCAGAGGCTCGGGACAGCGGGGACCTAACTATGGCTACACCTTC.

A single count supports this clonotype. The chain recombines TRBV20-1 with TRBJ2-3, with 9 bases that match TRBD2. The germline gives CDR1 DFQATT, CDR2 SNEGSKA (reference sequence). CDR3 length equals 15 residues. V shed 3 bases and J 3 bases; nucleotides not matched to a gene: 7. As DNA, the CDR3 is TGCAGTGCTAGCCAAAGAACTAGCGGGACAGATACGCAGTATTTT. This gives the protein CSASQRTSGTDTQYF.

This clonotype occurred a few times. DNA for the CDR3: TGTGCCAGCAGCTTTAGGCAGCGACAAGAGACCCAGTACTTC. Residues: CASSFRQRQETQYF. This rearrangement joins TRBV5-6 to TRBJ2-5; no reliable D call. V was shortened by 2 bases and J by 2 bases, with 10 bases between the two germline ends. Germline V lookup: CDR1 SGHDT, CDR2 YYEEEE. This CDR3 comprises 14 residues.

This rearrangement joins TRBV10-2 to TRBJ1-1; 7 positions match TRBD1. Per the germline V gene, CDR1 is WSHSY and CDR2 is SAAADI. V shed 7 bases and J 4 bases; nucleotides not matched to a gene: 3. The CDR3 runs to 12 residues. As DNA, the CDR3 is TGCGCCAGCAAGCCAGGGGGCACTGAAGCTTTCTTT. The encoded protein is CASKPGGTEAFF.

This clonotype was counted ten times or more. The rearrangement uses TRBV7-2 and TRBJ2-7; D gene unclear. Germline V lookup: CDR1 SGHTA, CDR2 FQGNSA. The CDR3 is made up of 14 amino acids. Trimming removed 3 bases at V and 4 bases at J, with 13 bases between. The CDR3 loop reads CASSFPKTGYEQYF. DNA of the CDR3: TGTGCCAGCAGCTTTCCTAAGACCGGTTACGAGCAGTACTTC.

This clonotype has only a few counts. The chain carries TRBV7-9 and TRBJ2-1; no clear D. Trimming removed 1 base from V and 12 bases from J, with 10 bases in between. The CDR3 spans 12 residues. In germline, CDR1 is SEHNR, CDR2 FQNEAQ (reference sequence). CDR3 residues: CASSLEGLRQFF. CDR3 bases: TGTGCCAGCAGCTTAGAAGGGCTACGGCAGTTCTTC.

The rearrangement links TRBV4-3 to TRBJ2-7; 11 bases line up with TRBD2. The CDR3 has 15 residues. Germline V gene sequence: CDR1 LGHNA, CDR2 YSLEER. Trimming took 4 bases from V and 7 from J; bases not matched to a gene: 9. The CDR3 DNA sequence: TGCGCCAGCAGCCGCGACGTAGCGGGAGGGAGTGAGCAGTACTTC. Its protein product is CASSRDVAGGSEQYF.

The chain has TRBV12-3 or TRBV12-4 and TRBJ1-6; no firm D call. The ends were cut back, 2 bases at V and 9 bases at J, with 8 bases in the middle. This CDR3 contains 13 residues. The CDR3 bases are TGTGCCAGCAGTTTAAACATTGGTTCACCCCTCCACTTT. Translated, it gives CASSLNIGSPLHF.

CDR3 region: CASSVMTGANEAFF. In nucleotides, the CDR3 is TGTGCCAGCAGCGTAATGACAGGGGCGAATGAAGCTTTCTTT. The chain links TRBV9 to TRBJ1-1, with TRBD1 identical over 8 bases. The CDR3 spans 14 residues. Germline-derived CDR1 and CDR2 are SGDLS and YYNGEE. V dropped 1 base and J dropped 7; count of bases not matched to a gene: 6.

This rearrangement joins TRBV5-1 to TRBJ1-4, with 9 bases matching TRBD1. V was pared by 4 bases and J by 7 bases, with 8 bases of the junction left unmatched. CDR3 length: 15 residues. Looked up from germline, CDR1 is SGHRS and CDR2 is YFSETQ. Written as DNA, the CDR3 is TGCGCCAGCAGCGTTGGACAGGGGCGTAGTGAAAAACTGTTTTTT. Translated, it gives CASSVGQGRSEKLFF.

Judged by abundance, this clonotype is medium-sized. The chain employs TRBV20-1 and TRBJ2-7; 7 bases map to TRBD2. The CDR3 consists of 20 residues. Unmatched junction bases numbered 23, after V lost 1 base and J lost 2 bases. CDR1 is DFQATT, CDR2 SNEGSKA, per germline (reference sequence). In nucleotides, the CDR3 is TGCAGTGCTAGAGCACCCCGAACCCGGGACTACCGGGCGACGCCCTACGAGCAGTACTTC. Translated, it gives CSARAPRTRDYRATPYEQYF.

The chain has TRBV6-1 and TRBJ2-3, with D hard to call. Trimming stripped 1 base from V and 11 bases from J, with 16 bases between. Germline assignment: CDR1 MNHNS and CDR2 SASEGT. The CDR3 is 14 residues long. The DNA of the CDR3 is TGTGCCAGCAGTGAAGTGGCAGGACCTTGGGAGCAGTATTTT. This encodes CASSEVAGPWEQYF.

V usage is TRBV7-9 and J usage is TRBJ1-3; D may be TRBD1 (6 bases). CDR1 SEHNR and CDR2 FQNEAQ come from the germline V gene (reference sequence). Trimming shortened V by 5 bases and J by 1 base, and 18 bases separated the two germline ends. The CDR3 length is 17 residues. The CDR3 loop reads CASSPAGTHISGNTIYF. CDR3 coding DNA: TGTGCCAGCAGCCCCGCCGGGACACATATTTCTGGAAACACCATATATTTT.

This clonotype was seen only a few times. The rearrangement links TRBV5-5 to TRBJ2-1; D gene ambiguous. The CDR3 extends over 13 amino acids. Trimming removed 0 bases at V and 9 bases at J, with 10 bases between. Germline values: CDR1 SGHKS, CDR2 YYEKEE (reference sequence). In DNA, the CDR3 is TGTGCCAGCAGCTTGGCCTCTTACGGTGAGCAGTTCTTC. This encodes CASSLASYGEQFF.

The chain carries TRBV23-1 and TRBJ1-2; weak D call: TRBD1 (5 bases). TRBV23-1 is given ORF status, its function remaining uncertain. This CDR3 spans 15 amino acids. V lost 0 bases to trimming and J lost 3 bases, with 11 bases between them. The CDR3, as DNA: TGCGCCAGCAGTCAATCACAGGCGGGACACTATGGCTACACCTTC. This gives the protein CASSQSQAGHYGYTF.

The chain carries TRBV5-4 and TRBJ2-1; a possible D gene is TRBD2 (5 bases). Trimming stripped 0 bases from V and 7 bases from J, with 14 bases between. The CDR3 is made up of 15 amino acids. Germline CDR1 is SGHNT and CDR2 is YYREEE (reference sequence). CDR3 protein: CASSLDLARQNEQFF. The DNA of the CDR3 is TGTGCCAGCAGCTTGGATCTAGCCCGCCAGAATGAGCAGTTCTTC.

CDR3 region: CASSSGDSEQFF. CDR3 sequence (DNA): TGTGCCAGCAGTTCAGGGGACTCCGAGCAGTTCTTC. The V call is TRBV6-6, the J call TRBJ2-1; D could derive from TRBD1 or TRBD2 (6 bases each). Germline-derived CDR1 and CDR2 are MNHNY and SVGAGI (reference sequence). V dropped 4 bases and J dropped 10 bases, with 11 bases sitting between them. CDR3 length: 12 residues.

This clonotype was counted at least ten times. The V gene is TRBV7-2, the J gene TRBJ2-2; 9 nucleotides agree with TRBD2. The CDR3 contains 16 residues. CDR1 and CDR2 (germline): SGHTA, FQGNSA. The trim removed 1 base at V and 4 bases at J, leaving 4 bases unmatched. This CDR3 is CASSLVAGGPTGELFF. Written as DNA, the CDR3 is TGTGCCAGCAGCTTAGTGGCGGGAGGGCCCACCGGGGAGCTGTTTTTT.

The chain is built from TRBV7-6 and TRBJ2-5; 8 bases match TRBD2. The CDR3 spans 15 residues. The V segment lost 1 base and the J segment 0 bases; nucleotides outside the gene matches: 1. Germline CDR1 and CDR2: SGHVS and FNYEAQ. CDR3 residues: CASSLVAGHQETQYF. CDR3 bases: TGTGCCAGCAGCTTAGTAGCGGGGCACCAAGAGACCCAGTACTTC.

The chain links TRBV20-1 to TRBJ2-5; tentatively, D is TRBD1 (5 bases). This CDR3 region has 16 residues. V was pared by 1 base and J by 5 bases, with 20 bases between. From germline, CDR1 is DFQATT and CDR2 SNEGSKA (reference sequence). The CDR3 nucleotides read TGCAGTGCTAGAGTGGACCGTCGTGGGGCGAGGGAGACCCAGTACTTC. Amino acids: CSARVDRRGARETQYF.

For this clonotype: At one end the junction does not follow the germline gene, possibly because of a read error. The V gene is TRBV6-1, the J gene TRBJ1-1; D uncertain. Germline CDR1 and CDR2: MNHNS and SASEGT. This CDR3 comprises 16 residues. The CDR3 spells CASSEVGRMGNTEAFF. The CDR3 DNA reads TGTGCCAGCAGTGAAGTTGGACGGATGGGGAACACTGAAGCCTTCTTT.

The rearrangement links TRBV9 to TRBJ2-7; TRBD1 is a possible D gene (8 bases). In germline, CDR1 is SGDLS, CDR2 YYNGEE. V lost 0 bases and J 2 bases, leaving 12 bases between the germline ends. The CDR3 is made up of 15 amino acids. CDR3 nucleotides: TGTGCCAGCAGCGTAGGGACAGGGAGGGCCTACGAGCAGTACTTC. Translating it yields CASSVGTGRAYEQYF.

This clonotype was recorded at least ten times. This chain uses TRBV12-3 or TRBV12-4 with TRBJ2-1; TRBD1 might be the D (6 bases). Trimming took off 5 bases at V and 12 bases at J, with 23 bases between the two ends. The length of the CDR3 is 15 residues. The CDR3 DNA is TGTGCCAGCAGTCCAGCCCGGCTATCCCTACAGGGGCAGTTCTTC. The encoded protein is CASSPARLSLQGQFF.